Detailed here is one T cell receptor (beta chain). What it recognizes is unknown. One junction end disagrees with the germline gene, perhaps due to a read error. Combining iRepertoire HTBI primers with Arm-PCR of CDR3 regions, the authors built TCR beta libraries. How the authors handled the data: Sequenced samples collectively carried roughly 60 TRBV and around 15 TRBJ segments. TCRdb analysed the multiplex PCR reads with MiXCR anew, one entry per CDR3 protein. V and J calls and clone size were set by TCRdb, not the authors. The sample records roughly 610,000 distinct CDR3 sequences, roughly 16% being singletons. The data belong to a study of regulatory T cells in long-lasting Graves disease. Study in general: Prior antithyroid drug treatment in newly diagnosed Graves' patients lasted under 3 months.

The study, taken as a whole, reports: Persistent patients shared about 2,800 public clonotypes among themselves. Newly diagnosed patients shared fewer, at some 900.

As to time point: newly diagnosed GD, antithyroid drugs for less than 3 months. PBMCs provided the RNA from which the TCR library was made. These data were also reused for a study on T cells in Graves' hyperthyroidism and ophthalmopathy.

This receptor was identified in a woman aged 25 to 39 with Graves disease. Material: peripheral blood mononuclear cells (PBMCs), obtained at new diagnosis, from a patient treated with antithyroid drugs.

The CDR3, as DNA: TGTGCCAATACCCTATTCCTTTTC. Its translation is CANTLFLF. The chain is built from TRBV6-1 and TRBJ2-7; D uncertain. Germline V gene sequence: CDR1 MNHNS, CDR2 SASEGT. This CDR3 region has 8 residues.